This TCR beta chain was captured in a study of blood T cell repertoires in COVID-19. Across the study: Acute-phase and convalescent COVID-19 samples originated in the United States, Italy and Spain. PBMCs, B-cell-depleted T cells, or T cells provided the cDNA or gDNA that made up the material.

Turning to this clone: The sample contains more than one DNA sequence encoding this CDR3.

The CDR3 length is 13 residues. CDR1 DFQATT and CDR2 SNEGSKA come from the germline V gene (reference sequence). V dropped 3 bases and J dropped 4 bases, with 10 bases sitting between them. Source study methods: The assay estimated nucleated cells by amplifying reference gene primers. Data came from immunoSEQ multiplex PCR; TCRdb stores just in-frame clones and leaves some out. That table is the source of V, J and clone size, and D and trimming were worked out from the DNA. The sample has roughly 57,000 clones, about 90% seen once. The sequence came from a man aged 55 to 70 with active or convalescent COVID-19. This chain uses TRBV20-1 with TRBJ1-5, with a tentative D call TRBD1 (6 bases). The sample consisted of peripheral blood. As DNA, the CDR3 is TGCAGTGCTAGTGATAGGGGGAATCAGCCCCAGCATTTT. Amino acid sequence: CSASDRGNQPQHF.